This T cell receptor (beta chain) originates from a study of beta chain features in type 1 diabetes. Losses at the gene ends were 6 bases for V and 4 bases for J; bases not matched to a gene: 6. The germline CDR1 and CDR2 sequences are LNHDA and SQIVND (reference sequence). The CDR3 contains 15 residues. As every portion of the isolated RNA was reverse transcribed, the sequencing read expressed TCRB transcripts. Clones were read by immunoSEQ multiplex PCR, and TCRdb kept only the in-frame ones, dropping some. This table has 200,000 to 250,000 clones, 14% appearing once. Overall study findings and caveats: Type 1 diabetes patients had moderately but significantly shorter TCRB CDR3s in all four CD4+ subsets. Researchers could not determine here whether HLA type influences TCRB rearrangement. Sampled from patients, naive, central memory and Treg TCRB repertoires appeared more similar than those sampled from healthy donors.

In regard to this clone: The antigen is unknown.

V and J are TRBV19 and TRBJ2-2, with TRBD1 matching 9 bases. Material: naive CD4+ T cells from blood. The clonotype was recovered from a man aged 25 to 45 with type 1 diabetes. The CDR3 region is CASRRGQGPTGELFF. CDR3 nucleotides: TGTGCCAGTAGGAGGGGACAGGGCCCCACCGGGGAGCTGTTTTTT.